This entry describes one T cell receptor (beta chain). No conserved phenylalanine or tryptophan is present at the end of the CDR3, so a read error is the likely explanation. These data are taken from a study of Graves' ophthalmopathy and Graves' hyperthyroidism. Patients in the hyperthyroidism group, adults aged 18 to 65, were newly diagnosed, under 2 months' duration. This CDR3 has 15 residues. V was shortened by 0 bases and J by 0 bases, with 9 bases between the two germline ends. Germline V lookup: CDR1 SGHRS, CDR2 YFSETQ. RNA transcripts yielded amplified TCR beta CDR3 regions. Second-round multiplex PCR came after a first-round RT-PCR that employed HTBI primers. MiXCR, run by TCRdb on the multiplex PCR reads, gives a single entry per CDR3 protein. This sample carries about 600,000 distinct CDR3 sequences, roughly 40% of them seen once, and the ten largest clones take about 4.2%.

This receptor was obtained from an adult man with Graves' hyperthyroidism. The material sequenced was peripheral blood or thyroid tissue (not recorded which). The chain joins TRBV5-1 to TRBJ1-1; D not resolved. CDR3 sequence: CASSLEGNMNTEAFL. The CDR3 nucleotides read TGCGCCAGCAGCTTGGAAGGGAACATGAACACTGAAGCTTTCCTT.